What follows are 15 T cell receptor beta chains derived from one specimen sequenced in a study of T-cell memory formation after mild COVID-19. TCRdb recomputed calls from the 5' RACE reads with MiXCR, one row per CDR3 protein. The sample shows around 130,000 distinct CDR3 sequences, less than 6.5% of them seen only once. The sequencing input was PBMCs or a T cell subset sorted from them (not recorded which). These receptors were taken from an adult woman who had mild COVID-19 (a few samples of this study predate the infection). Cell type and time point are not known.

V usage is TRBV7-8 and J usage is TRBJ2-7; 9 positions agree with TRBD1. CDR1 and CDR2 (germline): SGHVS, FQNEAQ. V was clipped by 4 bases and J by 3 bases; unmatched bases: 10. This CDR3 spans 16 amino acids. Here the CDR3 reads CASSYSGTGPHYEQYF. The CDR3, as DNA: TGTGCCAGCAGCTATTCCGGGACAGGGCCCCACTACGAGCAGTACTTC.

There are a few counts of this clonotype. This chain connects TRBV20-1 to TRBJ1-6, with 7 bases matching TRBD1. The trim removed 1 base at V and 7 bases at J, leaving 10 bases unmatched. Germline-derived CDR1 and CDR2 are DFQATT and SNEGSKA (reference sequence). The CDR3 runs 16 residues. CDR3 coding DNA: TGCAGTGCTAGAGTAGGGTCAGGGGGACTCAATTCACCCCTCCACTTT. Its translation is CSARVGSGGLNSPLHF.

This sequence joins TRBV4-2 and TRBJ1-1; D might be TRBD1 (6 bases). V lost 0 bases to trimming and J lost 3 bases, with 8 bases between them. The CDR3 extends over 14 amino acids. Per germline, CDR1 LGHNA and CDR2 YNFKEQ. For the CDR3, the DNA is TGTGCCAGCAGCCAAGATGGGGGGCACACTGAAGCTTTCTTT. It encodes CASSQDGGHTEAFF.

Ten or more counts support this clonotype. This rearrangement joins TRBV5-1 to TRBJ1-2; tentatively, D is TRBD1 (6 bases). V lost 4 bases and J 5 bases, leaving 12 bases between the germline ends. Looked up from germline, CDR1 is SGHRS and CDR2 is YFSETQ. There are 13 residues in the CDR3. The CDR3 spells CASSDPTGYGYTF. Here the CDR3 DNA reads TGCGCCAGCAGCGACCCGACAGGTTATGGCTACACCTTC.

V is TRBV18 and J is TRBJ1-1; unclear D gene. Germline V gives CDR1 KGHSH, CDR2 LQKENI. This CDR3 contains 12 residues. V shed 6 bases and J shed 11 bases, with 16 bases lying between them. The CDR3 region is CASSRSSGRAFF. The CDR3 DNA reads TGTGCCAGCTCCCGAAGCTCGGGGAGGGCTTTCTTT. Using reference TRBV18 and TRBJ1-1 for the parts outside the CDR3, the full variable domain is NAGVMQNPRHLVRRRGQEARLRCSPMKGHSHVYWYRQLPEEGLKFMVYLQKENIIDESGMPKERFSAEFPKEGPSILRIQQVVRGDSAAYFCASSRSSGRAFFGQGTRLTVV.

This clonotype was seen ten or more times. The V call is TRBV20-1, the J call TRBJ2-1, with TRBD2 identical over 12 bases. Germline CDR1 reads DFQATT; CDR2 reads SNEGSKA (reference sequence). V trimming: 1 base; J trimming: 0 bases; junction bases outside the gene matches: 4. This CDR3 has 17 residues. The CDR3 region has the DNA TGCAGTGCTAGAGGACTAGCGGGAGTCGTCTCCTACAATGAGCAGTTCTTC. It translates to CSARGLAGVVSYNEQFF.

The CDR3 region is CASSGGQGNSGANVLTF. In DNA, the CDR3 is TGTGCCAGCAGTGGGGGACAGGGCAACTCTGGGGCCAACGTCCTGACTTTC. The chain carries TRBV12-3 or TRBV12-4 and TRBJ2-6; 9 nucleotides align to TRBD1. This CDR3 is 17 amino acids long. J was trimmed by 0 bases and V by 5 bases; bases with no gene match: 5.

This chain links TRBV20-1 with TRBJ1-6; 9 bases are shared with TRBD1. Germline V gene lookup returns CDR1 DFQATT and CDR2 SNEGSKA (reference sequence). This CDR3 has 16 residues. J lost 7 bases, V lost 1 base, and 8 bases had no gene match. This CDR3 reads CSARVTDGTGNSPLHF. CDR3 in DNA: TGCAGTGCTAGAGTCACGGACGGGACAGGGAATTCACCCCTCCACTTT.

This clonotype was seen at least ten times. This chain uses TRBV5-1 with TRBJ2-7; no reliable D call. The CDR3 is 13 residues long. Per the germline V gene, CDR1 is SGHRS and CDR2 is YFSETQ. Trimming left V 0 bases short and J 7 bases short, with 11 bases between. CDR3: CASSLVGYQEQYF. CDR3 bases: TGCGCCAGCAGCTTGGTGGGGTATCAAGAGCAGTACTTC.

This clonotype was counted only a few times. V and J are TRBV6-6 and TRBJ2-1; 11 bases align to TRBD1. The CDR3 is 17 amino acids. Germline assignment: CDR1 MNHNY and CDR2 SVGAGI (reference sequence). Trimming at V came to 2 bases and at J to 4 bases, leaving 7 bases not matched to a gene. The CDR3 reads CASSYDRTGGMYNEQFF. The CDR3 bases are TGTGCCAGCAGTTACGACAGGACAGGGGGCATGTACAATGAGCAGTTCTTC.

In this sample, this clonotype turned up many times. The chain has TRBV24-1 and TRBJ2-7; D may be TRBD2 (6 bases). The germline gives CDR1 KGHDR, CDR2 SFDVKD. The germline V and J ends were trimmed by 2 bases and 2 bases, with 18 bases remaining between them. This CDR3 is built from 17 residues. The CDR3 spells CATSDSRMGLSAYEQYF. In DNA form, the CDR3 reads TGTGCCACCAGTGATTCGAGAATGGGACTTTCCGCCTACGAGCAGTACTTC.

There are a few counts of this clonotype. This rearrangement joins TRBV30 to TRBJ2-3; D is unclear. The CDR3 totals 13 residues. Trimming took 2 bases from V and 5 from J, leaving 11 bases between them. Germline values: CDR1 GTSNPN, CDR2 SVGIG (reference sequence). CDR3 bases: TGTGCCTGGAGTTTTGCGTCAGGAGATACGCAGTATTTT. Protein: CAWSFASGDTQYF.

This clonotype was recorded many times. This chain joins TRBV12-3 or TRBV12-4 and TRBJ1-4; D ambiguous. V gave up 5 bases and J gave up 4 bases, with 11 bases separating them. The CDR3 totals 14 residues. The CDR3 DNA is TGTGCCAGCAGTGAAACGGGGTTTAATGAAAAACTGTTTTTT. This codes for CASSETGFNEKLFF.

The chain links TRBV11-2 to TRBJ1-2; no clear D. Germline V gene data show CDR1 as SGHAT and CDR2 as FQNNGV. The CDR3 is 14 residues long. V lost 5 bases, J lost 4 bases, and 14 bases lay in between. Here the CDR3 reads CASSPPGPRYGYTF. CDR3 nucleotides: TGTGCCAGCAGCCCCCCAGGTCCCCGCTATGGCTACACCTTC. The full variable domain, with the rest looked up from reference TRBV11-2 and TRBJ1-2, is EAGVAQSPRYKIIEKRQSVAFWCNPISGHATLYWYQQILGQGPKLLIQFQNNGVVDDSQLPKDRFSAERLKGVDSTLKIQPAKLEDSAVYLCASSPPGPRYGYTFGSGTRLTVV.

For the CDR3, the DNA is TGTGCCAGCAGCCCAGGGGGAAACATTCAGTACTTC. Translating gives CASSPGGNIQYF. The chain combines TRBV7-6 with TRBJ2-4; the match to TRBD1 covers 7 bases. Per germline, CDR1 SGHVS and CDR2 FNYEAQ. After removal of 5 bases from V and 6 bases from J, the junction contained 1 base not matched to a gene. The CDR3 is 12 residues long.